This note documents a single T cell receptor (beta chain) sequence. Germline CDR1 SGHNT, CDR2 YYREEE (reference sequence). This CDR3 region has 13 residues. V gave up 3 bases and J gave up 1 base, with 8 bases separating them. The repertoire was sequenced with immunoSEQ multiplex PCR; TCRdb's copy has only in-frame clones and lacks some. The sample gives 400,000 to 500,000 clones, about 88% of which show up once; around 1.5% is in the top ten. This sample was taken from a study of blood T cell repertoires in COVID-19. About the research overall: PBMCs, B-cell-depleted T cells, or T cells were the source of the cDNA or gDNA that made up the material.

This study enrolled people aged roughly 18 to 89 from about two dozen US geographic areas. The sample comprised PBMCs or T cells enriched from blood (not recorded which). This clonotype was sampled from a woman aged 18-35 years who had been exposed to COVID-19. The rearrangement links TRBV5-4 to TRBJ2-7; no clear D. The CDR3 loop reads CASSYDTSYEQYF. Written as DNA, the CDR3 is TGTGCCAGCAGCTATGACACTTCCTACGAGCAGTACTTC. The whole variable domain, remainder taken from reference TRBV5-4 and TRBJ2-7, is ETGVTQSPTHLIKTRGQQVTLRCSSQSGHNTVSWYQQALGQGPQFIFQYYREEENGRGNFPPRFSGLQFPNYSSELNVNALELDDSALYLCASSYDTSYEQYFGPGTRLTVT.